This T cell receptor beta chain appears in the sequencing data of a study of T cell changes during pregnancy in multiple sclerosis. This clone was detected only once. Assay used: immunoSEQ multiplex PCR; TCRdb lists only in-frame clones, some missing. This table holds tens of thousands of clones, over 75% found once. This TCR was recovered from a female donor with multiple sclerosis, enrolled in a pregnancy study. This specimen consisted of peripheral blood, obtained before pregnancy.

CDR3 sequence reads: CAISTGTSGGAHNEQFF. CDR3 DNA: TGTGCCATCAGCACCGGGACTAGCGGGGGGGCCCACAATGAGCAGTTCTTC. The chain has TRBV10-3 and TRBJ2-1; TRBD2 agrees at 16 bases. This CDR3 contains 17 residues. V was clipped by 6 bases and J by 5 bases; unmatched bases: 7. Germline values: CDR1 ENHRY, CDR2 SYGVKD.